One and the same sample provided the 8 T cell receptor beta chains below, sequenced in a study of OX40 agonist ivuxolimab in advanced cancers. Sequencing used immunoSEQ multiplex PCR; TCRdb keeps in-frame clones, though not all of them. The sample carries roughly 26,000 clones, more than 75% recorded once. The starting material was CD4+ or CD8+ T cells sorted from blood, obtained in a trial of the OX40 agonist ivuxolimab. These receptor sequences come from an adult with an advanced solid tumor such as melanoma, head and neck, liver or kidney cancer.

A few counts support this clone. The chain recombines TRBV28 with TRBJ2-1, with D hard to call. Deletions cut 5 bases from V and 0 bases from J, with 8 bases between. CDR3 size: 14 residues. The germline V gene encodes CDR1 MDHEN and CDR2 SYDVKM. CDR3 sequence: CASSPGLSYNEQFF. DNA of the CDR3: TGTGCCAGCAGTCCAGGTCTCTCCTACAATGAGCAGTTCTTC.

The chain uses TRBV27 and TRBJ1-2; maybe TRBD1 (5 bases). The CDR3 has 13 amino acids. Looked up from germline, CDR1 is MNHEY and CDR2 is SMNVEV (reference sequence). V gave up 6 bases and J gave up 6 bases, with 14 bases separating them. This chain's CDR3 is CASSGGIRDGYTF. The CDR3 nucleotides read TGTGCCAGCAGCGGGGGGATTCGGGATGGCTACACCTTC.

The chain couples TRBV7-9 to TRBJ2-3; 10 bases are a match to TRBD2. The ends lost 3 bases at V and 2 bases at J; junction bases unmatched: 14. The V gene's germline CDR1 is SEHNR and CDR2 FQNEAQ (reference sequence). The CDR3 runs 19 residues. CDR3 residues: CASSFFGFKAGGNTDTQYF. In DNA form, the CDR3 reads TGTGCCAGCAGCTTTTTCGGGTTCAAAGCGGGAGGGAACACAGATACGCAGTATTTT. The whole variable domain, remainder taken from reference TRBV7-9 and TRBJ2-3, is DTGVSQNPRHKITKRGQNVTFRCDPISEHNRLYWYRQTLGQGPEFLTYFQNEAQLEKSRLLSDRFSAERPKGSFSTLEIQRTEQGDSAMYLCASSFFGFKAGGNTDTQYFGPGTRLTVL.

This chain links TRBV25-1 with TRBJ2-7; 11 bases agree with TRBD1. This CDR3 has 16 amino acids. V trimming: 4 bases; J trimming: 6 bases; junction bases outside the gene matches: 11. The V gene's germline CDR1 is MGHDK and CDR2 SYGVNS. CDR3 protein: CASSAHDGTGGGEQYF. CDR3 DNA: TGTGCCAGCAGTGCCCACGACGGGACAGGGGGTGGCGAGCAGTACTTC.

The rearrangement links TRBV7-2 to TRBJ1-1; tentatively, D is TRBD1 (5 bases). V gave up 5 bases and J gave up 2 bases, with 24 bases separating them. The CDR3 length is 18 residues. CDR1 is SGHTA and CDR2 is FQGNSA in the germline V gene. The CDR3 sequence is CASSIMFLNQGQNTEAFF. CDR3 nucleotide sequence: TGTGCCAGCAGCATTATGTTCCTGAACCAGGGCCAAAACACTGAAGCTTTCTTT.

The CDR3 coding sequence is TGTGCCAGCAGTGACTTGAATAGCGGCACAGATACGCAGTATTTT. Its translation is CASSDLNSGTDTQYF. The chain carries TRBV6-4 and TRBJ2-3, with a tentative D call TRBD2 (5 bases). V shed 1 base and J shed 1 base, with 9 bases lying between them. Per the germline V gene, CDR1 is MRHNA and CDR2 is SNTAGT. There are 15 residues in the CDR3.

V and J are TRBV4-2 and TRBJ2-7; perhaps TRBD2 as D (5 bases). V gave up 4 bases and J gave up 0 bases, with 7 bases separating them. This CDR3 region has 13 residues. Per germline, CDR1 LGHNA and CDR2 YNFKEQ. The CDR3 DNA reads as TGTGCCAGCAGCCCTAGCTACTCCTACGAGCAGTACTTC. This gives the protein CASSPSYSYEQYF.

The chain combines TRBV7-3 with TRBJ2-1; 8 bases map to TRBD2. V lost 2 bases and J lost 0; bases outside the gene matches: 18. Germline values: CDR1 SGHTA, CDR2 FQGTGA. The CDR3 length is 21 residues. The CDR3 loop is CASSLWGAVTSAKSSYNEQFF. The CDR3, as DNA: TGTGCCAGCAGCTTATGGGGAGCCGTGACTAGCGCTAAGAGCTCCTACAATGAGCAGTTCTTC.